The T cell receptor beta chain under discussion was sequenced for a study of T cell changes during pregnancy in multiple sclerosis. Clones were sequenced by immunoSEQ multiplex PCR, and TCRdb holds only the in-frame ones, with some missing. This sample carries about 120,000 clones, under 95% of them seen once, and the ten largest clones take approximately 6.2%. The CDR3 spans 16 residues. Germline CDR1 reads SGDLS; CDR2 reads YYNGEE. Losses at the gene ends were 0 bases for V and 5 bases for J; bases not matched to a gene: 6. The source of this sequence is a female donor with multiple sclerosis, enrolled in a pregnancy study. The source was peripheral blood, collected before pregnancy. V usage is TRBV9 and J usage is TRBJ2-3; 10 nucleotides agree with TRBD2. CDR3 nucleotides: TGTGCCAGCAGCGTAGAAGCGGGAGGGCTGGGAGATACGCAGTATTTT. This codes for CASSVEAGGLGDTQYF.